Listed below are T cell receptor beta chains from one sample, sequenced in a study of graft-versus-host responses after intestinal transplantation. Their antigens are not known. The method was immunoSEQ multiplex PCR; TCRdb's version includes in-frame clones alone and lacks a portion of them. Of 25,000 to 35,000 clones in the sample, approximately 83% are singletons; the top ten hold approximately 19%. Sample: unstimulated CD8+ T cells sorted from spleen or lymph node cells, taken before intestinal transplant. The origin of the receptors is a human donor who received an intestinal transplant. CDR3s include the opening cysteine and the closing phenylalanine or tryptophan. The order of the fields is clone size, CDR3 length, D gene, V gene, J gene, CDR3 DNA, CDR3 protein. A D gene is named only where the DNA matches it firmly. Where a row states a size, it is once, few, many or the class of an expanded clone; other rows omit it.

>-|17|TRBD2|TRBV28|TRBJ2-5
TGTGCCAGCAGTTTATGGGCCAGGACTAGCGGGGATGAGACCCAGTACTTC
CASSLWARTSGDETQYF
>-|19|-|TRBV21-1|TRBJ2-5
TGTGCCAGCAGCAAAGCGCTTCGGAACGGAGGGGGGGTCCAAGAGACCCAGTACTTC
CASSKALRNGGGVQETQYF
>-|13|-|TRBV10-3|TRBJ2-2
TGTGCCGCCACAGGTACGAACACCGGGGAGCTGTTTTTT
CAATGTNTGELFF
>-|13|-|TRBV6-9|TRBJ1-1
TGTGCCAGCAGTGAGGGACAGAACACTGAAGCTTTCTTT
CASSEGQNTEAFF
>-|17|-|TRBV13|TRBJ2-3
TGTGCCAGCAGCTTAGAGACTACCAAGCCCAGCACAGATACGCAGTATTTT
CASSLETTKPSTDTQYF
>-|16|-|TRBV4-1|TRBJ2-1
TGCGCCAGCAGCCAAGATGAGACTAGTCCCTACAATGAGCAGTTCTTC
CASSQDETSPYNEQFF
>-|15|-|TRBV6-5|TRBJ2-1
TGTGCCAGCAGTTACTCGGGCCGATCACCACATGAGCAGTTCTTC
CASSYSGRSPHEQFF
>few|11|-|TRBV5-5|TRBJ2-1
TGTGCCAGCAGCATATACAATGAGCAGTTCTTC
CASSIYNEQFF
>-|12|-|TRBV7-6|TRBJ2-1
TGTGCCAGCAGCTCCTTAGAAAAAGAGCAGTTCTTC
CASSSLEKEQFF
>-|11|-|TRBV28|TRBJ1-2
TGTGCCAGCAGCAGACAAAATGGCTACACCTTC
CASSRQNGYTF
>few|13|-|TRBV27|TRBJ2-1
TGTGCCAGCAGTTTATCTTCGGGGGATGAGCAGTTCTTC
CASSLSSGDEQFF
>-|14|-|TRBV30|TRBJ1-5
TGTGCCTGGAGTGAAATAGCTGGGGCTCAGCCCCAGCATTTT
CAWSEIAGAQPQHF
>-|16|TRBD1|TRBV25-1|TRBJ1-1
TGTGCCAGCAGTTCTCCTCCGGGGACAGCGAACACTGAAGCTTTCTTT
CASSSPPGTANTEAFF
>-|14|-|TRBV11-2|TRBJ1-2
TGTGCCAGCAGCTCTACACGACGCAGGGGTGGCTACACCTTC
CASSSTRRRGGYTF
>-|16|TRBD1|TRBV19|TRBJ2-7
TGTGCCAGTAGTATAGATCGAGAGACAGGGGTCTACGAGCAGTACTTC
CASSIDRETGVYEQYF
>few|15|-|TRBV6-5|TRBJ1-4
TGTGCCAGCAGTTACTCGCAGGGTGGGAATGAAAAACTGTTTTTT
CASSYSQGGNEKLFF
>once|12|-|TRBV10-3|TRBJ2-2
TGTGCCATCAAAACCAGGGCCGGGGAGCTGTTTTTT
CAIKTRAGELFF
>once|15|TRBD2|TRBV6-1|TRBJ2-7
TGTGCCAGCAGTTGGACTAGCGGGAGCGAGGTCGAGCAGTACTTC
CASSWTSGSEVEQYF
>-|11|-|TRBV7-8|TRBJ2-7
TGTGCCAGCAGCTTTCGCTACGAGCAGTACTTC
CASSFRYEQYF
>-|13|-|TRBV27|TRBJ2-3
TGTGCCAGCAGTACGACGGGAGCAAATACGCAGTATTTT
CASSTTGANTQYF
>few|16|TRBD1|TRBV9|TRBJ1-5
TGTGCCAGCAGCGTAGACGCAGGACAGGGGGCACAGCCCCAGCATTTT
CASSVDAGQGAQPQHF
>-|15|-|TRBV11-1|TRBJ2-2
TGTGCCAGCAGCTATCAGAAGGAGGGCACCGGGGAGCTGTTTTTT
CASSYQKEGTGELFF
>-|15|TRBD1|TRBV5-5|TRBJ1-5
TGTGCCAGCAGCTTGGGGGACAGTGCCGATCAGCCCCAGCATTTT
CASSLGDSADQPQHF
>-|13|-|TRBV19|TRBJ2-3
TGTGCCAGTAGTATAGGTCCCCTAGATACGCAGTATTTT
CASSIGPLDTQYF
>-|15|TRBD1|TRBV27|TRBJ2-7
TGTGCCAGCAGTTTTGGCAGGGACAGCTCCTACGAGCAGTACTTC
CASSFGRDSSYEQYF
>-|19|TRBD2|TRBV6-4|TRBJ2-2
TGTGCCAGCAGTGACACACGGACTAGCGGGAGAACGAACACCGGGGAGCTGTTTTTT
CASSDTRTSGRTNTGELFF
>-|14|TRBD1|TRBV6-6|TRBJ2-7
TGTGCCAGCAGTTACCGGGACAGCTCCTACGAGCAGTACTTC
CASSYRDSSYEQYF
>-|19|TRBD2|TRBV4-1|TRBJ2-7
TGCGCCAGCAGCCAAGATAGGGCTAGCGGGAGGCCCAGCTCCTACGAGCAGTACTTC
CASSQDRASGRPSSYEQYF
>-|12|TRBD1|TRBV29-1|TRBJ1-2
TGCAGCGTCGATACAGGGGAAGTTGGCTACACCTTC
CSVDTGEVGYTF
>-|15|TRBD1|TRBV5-1|TRBJ1-5
TGCGCCAGCAGCTTGGAGGGACAGGGCAATCAGCCCCAGCATTTT
CASSLEGQGNQPQHF
>-|16|TRBD1|TRBV5-5|TRBJ1-5
TGTGCCAGCAGCAGCACAGGGGGGCGTAGCAATCAGCCCCAGCATTTT
CASSSTGGRSNQPQHF
>few|14|-|TRBV6-5|TRBJ1-1
TGTGCCAGCAGTTACGTAGGGGTAGACACTGAAGCTTTCTTT
CASSYVGVDTEAFF
>-|16|-|TRBV28|TRBJ1-3
TGTGCCAGCAGTTTATCCGGGTCGTACACGGGAAACACCATATATTTT
CASSLSGSYTGNTIYF
>-|13|-|TRBV18|TRBJ2-3
TGTGCCAGCTCACCCCTTAGCACAGATACGCAGTATTTT
CASSPLSTDTQYF
>-|14|-|TRBV7-9|TRBJ1-1
TGTGCCAGCACCTCAACAGCTCCGAACACTGAAGCTTTCTTT
CASTSTAPNTEAFF
>-|15|TRBD2|TRBV4-2|TRBJ2-1
TGTGCCAGCAGCCAGGATAGCGGGAGCTACAATGAGCAGTTCTTC
CASSQDSGSYNEQFF
>-|15|TRBD2|TRBV7-9|TRBJ2-1
TGTGCCAGCAGACAGCGGGAGGGCCACAGGAATGAGCAGTTCTTC
CASRQREGHRNEQFF
>-|14|-|TRBV6-5|TRBJ2-1
TGTGCCAGCAGTTACTCGGCAGGTCACAATGAGCAGTTCTTC
CASSYSAGHNEQFF
>-|16|TRBD2|TRBV5-5|TRBJ2-3
TGTGCCAGCAGCTTGGTCTCTAGCGGGAGGACAGATACGCAGTATTTT
CASSLVSSGRTDTQYF
>-|16|TRBD1|TRBV7-9|TRBJ2-7
TGTGCCAGCAGCTCAGGGCCCGACAGGGACCACTACGAGCAGTACTTC
CASSSGPDRDHYEQYF
>-|15|-|TRBV9|TRBJ2-7
TGTGCCAGCAGCCGGACCCCTTCTAGCTGGTACGAGCAGTACTTC
CASSRTPSSWYEQYF
>-|15|-|TRBV27|TRBJ1-5
TGTGCCAGCAGTTTATTACAGGGCCCCAATCAGCCCCAGCATTTT
CASSLLQGPNQPQHF
>-|16|TRBD2|TRBV27|TRBJ2-7
TGTGCCAGCAGTTTCCTTACGGGACTAGCGATCAACGAGCAGTACTTC
CASSFLTGLAINEQYF
>-|12|-|TRBV30|TRBJ1-1
TGTGCCTGGAGTGTACGACAGGCTGAAGCTTTCTTT
CAWSVRQAEAFF
>-|17|TRBD1|TRBV28|TRBJ2-5
TGTGCCAGCAGTTTGGAAAGGACAGGGGGTAATCGAGAGACCCAGTACTTC
CASSLERTGGNRETQYF
>-|16|-|TRBV27|TRBJ2-7
TGTGCCAGCAGTTTGGCTTGGGGGGAGGTGCCCTACGAGCAGTACTTC
CASSLAWGEVPYEQYF
>few|16|TRBD2|TRBV5-6|TRBJ2-7
TGTGCCAGCAGCTTGGGGGTCGGGAGGGCCATCTACGAGCAGTACTTC
CASSLGVGRAIYEQYF
>-|14|-|TRBV28|TRBJ2-5
TGTGCCAGCAGGACAGGAGCGGGGTACGAGACCCAGTACTTC
CASRTGAGYETQYF
>-|14|-|TRBV4-1|TRBJ1-2
TGCGCCAGCAGCCAAGATCGGGGGATCTATGGCTACACCTTC
CASSQDRGIYGYTF
>-|16|TRBD1|TRBV7-9|TRBJ2-3
TGTGCCAGCAGCTCCCCCGGGACAGGGATTTCAGATACGCAGTATTTT
CASSSPGTGISDTQYF
>-|15|-|TRBV28|TRBJ2-7
TGTGCCAGCAGTTTGCCAGGAGAGAGGGACTACGAGCAGTACTTC
CASSLPGERDYEQYF
>-|15|-|TRBV18|TRBJ2-7
TGTGCCAGCTCACTGGAGGGACAGCCCCCGTACGAGCAGTACTTC
CASSLEGQPPYEQYF
>once|13|-|TRBV14|TRBJ1-1
TGTGCCAGCAGAAAAGGGGTGAACACTGAAGCTTTCTTT
CASRKGVNTEAFF
>-|15|-|TRBV7-6|TRBJ1-1
TGTGCCAGCAGCTTAGATACGTACGGTGGCACTGAAGCTTTCTTT
CASSLDTYGGTEAFF
>few|17|-|TRBV11-3|TRBJ2-7
TGTGCCAGCAGCTTAGCTTTTAGCGGAGGTCCTAGCTACGAGCAGTACTTC
CASSLAFSGGPSYEQYF
>-|14|-|TRBV19|TRBJ1-5
TGTGCCAGTAGTATTCAGGGCGAGGCTCAGCCCCAGCATTTT
CASSIQGEAQPQHF
>-|15|-|TRBV4-1|TRBJ2-7
TGCGCCAGCAGCCAAGAGGGGGCTAGCGGCTACGAGCAGTACTTC
CASSQEGASGYEQYF
>-|18|-|TRBV21-1|TRBJ2-3
TGTGCCAGCAGCAAAGAGGTATCAGGCCCCGAAAGCACAGATACGCAGTATTTT
CASSKEVSGPESTDTQYF
>large|16|-|TRBV18|TRBJ2-7
TGTGCCAGCTCAGCCTTTGGACAGCGCTTATCCTACGAGCAGTACTTC
CASSAFGQRLSYEQYF